The TCR beta chain under discussion was sequenced for a study of OX40 agonist ivuxolimab in advanced cancers. Germline CDR1 reads SEHNR; CDR2 reads FQNEAQ (reference sequence). This CDR3 is built from 14 residues. The V end lost 5 bases, the J end lost 1 base, and 9 bases lay between the germline ends. Profiled with immunoSEQ multiplex PCR; TCRdb holds only in-frame clones, not every one. The table has some 23,000 clones, roughly 80% seen once; the top ten hold about 15%. Sequences were derived from CD4+ or CD8+ T cells sorted from blood, sampled in a trial of the OX40 agonist ivuxolimab. The rearrangement joins TRBV7-9 to TRBJ2-1; unclear D gene. This TCR came from an adult with an advanced solid tumor such as melanoma, head and neck, liver or kidney cancer. CDR3 protein: CASSLLSSYNEQFF. CDR3 nucleotides: TGTGCCAGCAGCCTCCTAAGTTCCTACAATGAGCAGTTCTTC.